The clone carrying this T cell receptor (beta chain) has a single count. In the study's own analysis: Reference gene primer amplification gave estimated nucleated cell counts. Produced via immunoSEQ multiplex PCR; TCRdb's table is partial and in-frame only. V, J and clone size reflect that table, while D and trimming were determined from the DNA. Of more than 200,000 clones listed, more than 70% were seen once; the top ten hold around 2%. These data originate in a study of blood T cell repertoires in COVID-19. Study-wide background: The origin of the acute and convalescent COVID-19 samples was the United States, Italy and Spain. PBMCs, B-cell-depleted T cells, or T cells were the source of the cDNA or gDNA that made up the material.

V was trimmed by 2 bases and J by 4 bases, leaving 14 bases between them. Germline CDR1 reads MNHEY; CDR2 reads SVGEGT. The CDR3 loop spans 15 amino acids. The origin of this receptor is a middle-aged woman who had recovered from COVID-19. The chain couples TRBV6-2 or TRBV6-3 to TRBJ2-5, with D tentatively TRBD2 (6 bases). Sequenced input: peripheral blood. CDR3 bases: TGTGCCAGCAGTTACCTTAAAGGGACTTTAGAGACCCAGTACTTC. It codes for CASSYLKGTLETQYF.